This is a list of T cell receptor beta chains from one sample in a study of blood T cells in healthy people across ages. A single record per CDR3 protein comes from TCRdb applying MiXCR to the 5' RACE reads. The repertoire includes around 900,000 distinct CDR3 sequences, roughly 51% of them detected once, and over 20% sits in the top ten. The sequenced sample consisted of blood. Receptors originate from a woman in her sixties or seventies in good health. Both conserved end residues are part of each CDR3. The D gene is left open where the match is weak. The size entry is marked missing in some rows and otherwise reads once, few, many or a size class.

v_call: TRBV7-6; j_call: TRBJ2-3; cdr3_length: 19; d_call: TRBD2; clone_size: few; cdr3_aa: CASSSSRGAGTSKTDTQYF; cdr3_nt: TGTGCCAGCAGCTCTTCTAGGGGTGCTGGGACTAGCAAAACAGATACGCAGTATTTT
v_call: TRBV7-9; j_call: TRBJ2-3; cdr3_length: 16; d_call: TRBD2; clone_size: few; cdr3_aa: CASSLEVLAGADTQYF; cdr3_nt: TGTGCCAGCAGCTTAGAGGTGCTAGCGGGAGCAGATACGCAGTATTTT
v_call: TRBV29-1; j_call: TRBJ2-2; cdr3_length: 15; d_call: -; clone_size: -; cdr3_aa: CSMRQVGANTGELFF; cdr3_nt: TGCAGCATGCGACAGGTGGGAGCGAACACCGGGGAGCTGTTTTTT
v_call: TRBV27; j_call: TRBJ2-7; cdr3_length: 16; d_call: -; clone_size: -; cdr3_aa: CASSPLPGSSPYEQYF; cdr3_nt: TGTGCCAGCAGCCCTTTACCGGGATCCTCTCCCTACGAGCAGTACTTC
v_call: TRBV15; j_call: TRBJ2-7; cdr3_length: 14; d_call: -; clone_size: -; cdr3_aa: CATSSGLPGSEQYF; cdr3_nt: TGTGCCACCAGCAGTGGTCTACCTGGGAGCGAGCAGTACTTC
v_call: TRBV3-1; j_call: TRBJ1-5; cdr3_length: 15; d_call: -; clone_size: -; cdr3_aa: CASSRQDTNNQPQHF; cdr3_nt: TGTGCCAGCAGCCGACAGGATACGAACAATCAGCCCCAGCATTTT
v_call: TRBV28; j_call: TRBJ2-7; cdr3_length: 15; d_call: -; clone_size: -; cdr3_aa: CASSFFLGRAYEQYF; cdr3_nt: TGTGCCAGCAGTTTCTTTCTGGGCCGAGCCTACGAGCAGTACTTC
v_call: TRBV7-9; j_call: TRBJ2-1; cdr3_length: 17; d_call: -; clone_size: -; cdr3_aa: CASSFSGQGNSYNEQFF; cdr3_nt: TGTGCCAGCAGCTTTTCAGGTCAGGGGAACTCCTACAATGAGCAGTTCTTC
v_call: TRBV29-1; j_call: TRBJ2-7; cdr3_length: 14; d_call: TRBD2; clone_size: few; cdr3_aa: CSVFGEGSSYEQYF; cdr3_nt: TGCAGCGTTTTCGGGGAGGGGAGCTCCTACGAGCAGTACTTC
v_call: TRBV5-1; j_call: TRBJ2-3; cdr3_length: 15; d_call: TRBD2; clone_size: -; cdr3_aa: CASSQGDYTTDTQYF; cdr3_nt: TGCGCCAGCAGCCAAGGGGACTACACGACAGATACGCAGTATTTT
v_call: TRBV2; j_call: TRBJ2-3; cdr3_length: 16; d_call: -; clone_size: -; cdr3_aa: CASSGDLAPSTDTQYF; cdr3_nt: TGTGCCAGCAGTGGAGACCTAGCGCCTAGCACAGATACGCAGTATTTT
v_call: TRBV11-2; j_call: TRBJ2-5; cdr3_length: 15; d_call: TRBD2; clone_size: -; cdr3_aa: CASSRSGRGQETQYF; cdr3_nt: TGTGCCAGCAGCCGTAGCGGGAGAGGGCAAGAGACCCAGTACTTC
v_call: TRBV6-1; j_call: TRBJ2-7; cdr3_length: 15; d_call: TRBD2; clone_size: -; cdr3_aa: CASSFGLATPGEQYF; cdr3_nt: TGTGCCAGTAGCTTCGGACTAGCGACTCCGGGGGAGCAGTACTTC
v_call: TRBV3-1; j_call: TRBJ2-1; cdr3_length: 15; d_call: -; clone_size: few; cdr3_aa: CASSDRGVGYNEQFF; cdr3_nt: TGTGCCAGCAGCGATCGAGGGGTGGGCTACAATGAGCAGTTCTTC
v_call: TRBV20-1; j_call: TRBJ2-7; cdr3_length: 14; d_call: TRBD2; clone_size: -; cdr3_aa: CSASSLAGGYEQYF; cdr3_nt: TGCAGTGCTAGCTCGCTAGCGGGTGGGTACGAGCAGTACTTC
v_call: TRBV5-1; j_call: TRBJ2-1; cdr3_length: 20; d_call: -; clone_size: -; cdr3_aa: CASSPAGTPSVTSSYNEQFF; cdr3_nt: TGCGCCAGCAGCCCGGCCGGGACTCCCAGTGTGACCAGCTCCTACAATGAGCAGTTCTTC
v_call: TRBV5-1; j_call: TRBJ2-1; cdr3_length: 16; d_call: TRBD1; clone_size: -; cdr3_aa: CASSLGRDSSYNEQFF; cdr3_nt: TGCGCCAGCAGCTTGGGCCGGGACAGCTCCTACAATGAGCAGTTCTTC
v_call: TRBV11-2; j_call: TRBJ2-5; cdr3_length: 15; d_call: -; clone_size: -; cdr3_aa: CASSSYRSTQETQYF; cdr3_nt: TGTGCCAGCAGCTCATACAGAAGCACCCAAGAGACCCAGTACTTC
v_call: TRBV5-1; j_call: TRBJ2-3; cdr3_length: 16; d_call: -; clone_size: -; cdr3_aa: CASSLAMRTGTDTQYF; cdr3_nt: TGCGCCAGCAGCTTGGCGATGAGGACGGGCACAGATACGCAGTATTTT
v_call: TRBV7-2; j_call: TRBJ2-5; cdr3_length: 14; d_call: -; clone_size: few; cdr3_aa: CASSLASFRETQYF; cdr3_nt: TGTGCCAGCAGCTTAGCCTCTTTTCGAGAGACCCAGTACTTC
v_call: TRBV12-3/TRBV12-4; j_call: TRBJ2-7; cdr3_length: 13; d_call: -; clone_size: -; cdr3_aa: CASSVSSLHEQYF; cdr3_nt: TGTGCCAGCAGTGTGAGTAGCCTCCACGAGCAGTACTTC
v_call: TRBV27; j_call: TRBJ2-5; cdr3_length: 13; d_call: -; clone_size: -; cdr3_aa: CASSFRDKWTQYF; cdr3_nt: TGTGCCAGCAGTTTCCGGGACAAGTGGACCCAGTACTTC
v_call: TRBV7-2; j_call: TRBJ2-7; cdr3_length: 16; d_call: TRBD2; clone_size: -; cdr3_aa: CASSQAGGLIGYEQYF; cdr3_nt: TGTGCCAGCAGCCAGGCGGGAGGGTTAATCGGGTACGAGCAGTACTTC
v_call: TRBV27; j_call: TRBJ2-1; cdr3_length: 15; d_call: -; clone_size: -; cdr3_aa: CASSVMAQRQETQFF; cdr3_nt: TGTGCCAGCAGTGTAATGGCGCAGAGGCAAGAGACCCAGTTCTTC
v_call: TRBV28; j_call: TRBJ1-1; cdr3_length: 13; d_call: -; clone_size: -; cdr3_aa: CASSFEGNTEAFF; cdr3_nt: TGTGCCAGCAGTTTTGAGGGGAACACTGAAGCTTTCTTT
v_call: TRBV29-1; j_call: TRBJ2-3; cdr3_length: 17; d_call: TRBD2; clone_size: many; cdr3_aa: CSVDAGTSDQPTDTQYF; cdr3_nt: TGCAGCGTTGACGCCGGGACTAGCGATCAACCCACAGATACGCAGTATTTT
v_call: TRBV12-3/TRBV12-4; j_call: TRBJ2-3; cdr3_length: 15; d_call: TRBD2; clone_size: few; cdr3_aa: CASSPYSGRADTQYF; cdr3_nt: TGTGCCAGCAGTCCTTATAGCGGGAGAGCAGATACGCAGTATTTT
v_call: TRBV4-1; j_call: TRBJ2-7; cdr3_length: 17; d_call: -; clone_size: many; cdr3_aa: CASSQDRETGRTYEQYF; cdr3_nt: TGCGCCAGCAGCCAAGATCGGGAGACAGGGAGAACCTACGAGCAGTACTTC
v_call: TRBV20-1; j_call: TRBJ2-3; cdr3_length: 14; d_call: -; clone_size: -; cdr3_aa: CSASGSKVTDTQYF; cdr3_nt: TGCAGTGCTAGCGGGTCCAAGGTGACAGATACGCAGTATTTT
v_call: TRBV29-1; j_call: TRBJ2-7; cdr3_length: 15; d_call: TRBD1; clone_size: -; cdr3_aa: CSVEAGDRGIYEQYF; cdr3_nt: TGCAGCGTAGAAGCCGGGGACAGGGGGATCTACGAGCAGTACTTC
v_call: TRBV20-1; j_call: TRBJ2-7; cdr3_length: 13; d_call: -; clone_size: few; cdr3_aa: CSAVLGSNYEQYF; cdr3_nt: TGCAGTGCGGTTCTAGGTTCAAACTACGAGCAGTACTTC
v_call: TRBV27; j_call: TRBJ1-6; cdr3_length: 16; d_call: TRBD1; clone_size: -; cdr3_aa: CASSWGQGALGSPLHF; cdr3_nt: TGTGCCAGCAGTTGGGGACAGGGGGCGTTGGGATCACCCCTCCACTTT
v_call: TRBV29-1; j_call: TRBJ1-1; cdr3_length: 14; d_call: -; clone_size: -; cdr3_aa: CSVWVPTENTEAFF; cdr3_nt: TGCAGCGTTTGGGTTCCAACCGAGAACACTGAAGCTTTCTTT
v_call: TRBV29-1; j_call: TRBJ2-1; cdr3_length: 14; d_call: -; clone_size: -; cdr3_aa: CSVLDSSSYNEQFF; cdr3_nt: TGCAGCGTTTTGGACAGTAGCTCCTACAATGAGCAGTTCTTC
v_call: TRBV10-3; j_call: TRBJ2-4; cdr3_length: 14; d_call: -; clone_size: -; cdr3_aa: CAISAERAENIQYF; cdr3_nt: TGTGCCATCAGTGCGGAGCGGGCCGAAAACATTCAGTACTTC
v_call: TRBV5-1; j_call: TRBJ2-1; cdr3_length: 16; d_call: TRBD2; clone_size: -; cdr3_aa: CASSFLAGASGNEQFF; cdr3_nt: TGCGCCAGCAGCTTCTTAGCGGGAGCCAGCGGCAATGAGCAGTTCTTC
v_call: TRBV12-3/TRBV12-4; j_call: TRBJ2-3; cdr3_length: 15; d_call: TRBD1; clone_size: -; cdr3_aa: CASSSTGQSTDTQYF; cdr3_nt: TGTGCCAGCAGTTCCACGGGACAGTCGACCGATACGCAGTATTTT
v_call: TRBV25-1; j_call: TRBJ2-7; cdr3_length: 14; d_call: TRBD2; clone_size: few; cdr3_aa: CASSDPGGGYEQYF; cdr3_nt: TGTGCCAGCAGTGACCCTGGGGGGGGGTACGAGCAGTACTTC
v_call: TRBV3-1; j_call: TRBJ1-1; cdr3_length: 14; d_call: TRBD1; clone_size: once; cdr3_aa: CASSQRGQSSEAFF; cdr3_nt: TGTGCCAGCAGCCAAAGGGGGCAGAGCTCTGAAGCTTTCTTT
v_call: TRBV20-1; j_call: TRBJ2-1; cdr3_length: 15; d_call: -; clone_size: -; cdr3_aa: CSASERLSSYNEQFF; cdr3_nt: TGCAGTGCTAGCGAGCGGCTTAGCTCCTACAATGAGCAGTTCTTC